These 15 T cell receptor beta chains originate from one sample sequenced in a study of cytomegalovirus exposure and HLA in healthy donors (dated by TCRdb to 2016 to 2017). The method behind the library was the immunoSEQ multiplex PCR assay. For the multiplex PCR, a mixture combining 60 forward primers for TCR Vbeta segments and 13 reverse primers for TCR Jbeta segments was used. The table was pulled from immuneACCESS by TCRdb, which kept in-frame rearrangements only. Such tables lose some clones; where checked, under half of the loss comes from unresolved V genes, and the rest has no known cause. Present in this sample are 150,000 to 200,000 clones, roughly 79% of which were seen just once. The ten largest clones add up to 2% to 2.5% of the sample. Sequencing was done on a sample of PBMCs. Receptor source: a woman aged 25 to 39 in good health and CMV-seropositive.

The chain recombines TRBV27 with TRBJ2-6, with no clear D. This CDR3 has 14 amino acids. Germline assignment: CDR1 MNHEY and CDR2 SMNVEV (reference sequence). The V end was cut by 5 bases, the J end by 0 bases, with 5 bases between. Written as DNA, the CDR3 is TGTGCCAGCAGTCAGTCCTCTGGGGCCAACGTCCTGACTTTC. Protein product: CASSQSSGANVLTF. Filled out from reference TRBV27 and TRBJ2-6, the complete variable domain reads EAQVTQNPRYLITVTGKKLTVTCSQNMNHEYMSWYRQDPGLGLRQIYYSMNVEVTDKGDVPEGYKVSRKEKRNFPLILESPSPNQTSLYFCASSQSSGANVLTFGAGSRLTVL.

Only a few counts were recorded for this clone. The J gene is TRBJ2-3, the V gene TRBV11-2, with a weak D call TRBD2 (6 bases). The V end lost 6 bases, the J end lost 4 bases, and 17 bases lay between the germline ends. The CDR3 is 15 amino acids. Looked up from germline, CDR1 is SGHAT and CDR2 is FQNNGV. The CDR3 nucleotides are TGTGCCAGCAGACTCACCCCGGGGGTGGCAGATACGCAGTATTTT. Translating it yields CASRLTPGVADTQYF.

Points on this clone: This sample also contains other DNA sequences that code for the same CDR3. The chain couples TRBV9 to TRBJ1-2; 7 bases agree with TRBD1. This CDR3 region has 15 residues. Trimming removed 0 bases from V and 4 bases from J; junction bases left unmatched: 6. Germline CDR1 and CDR2: SGDLS and YYNGEE. CDR3 in amino acids: CASSVESGGGYGYTF. In DNA form, the CDR3 reads TGTGCCAGCAGCGTAGAGTCAGGGGGTGGCTATGGCTACACCTTC.

The chain combines TRBV11-2 with TRBJ2-5, with TRBD2 matching 12 bases. There are 16 residues in the CDR3. CDR1 SGHAT and CDR2 FQNNGV come from the germline V gene. V was pared by 3 bases and J by 4 bases, with 6 bases of the junction left unmatched. DNA of the CDR3: TGTGCCAGCAGCTTGCTAACGGGACTAGCGGGAGAGACCCAGTACTTC. Its protein product is CASSLLTGLAGETQYF.

The rearrangement links TRBV5-6 to TRBJ1-5, with no clear D. The V end was cut by 4 bases, the J end by 4 bases, with 21 bases between. CDR3 length: 17 residues. CDR1 is SGHDT and CDR2 is YYEEEE in the germline V gene. The CDR3 spells CASSAQKDGIGNQPQHF. In nucleotides, the CDR3 is TGTGCCAGCAGCGCCCAAAAGGATGGAATCGGGAATCAGCCCCAGCATTTT.

The chain couples TRBV27 to TRBJ2-7; D is uncertain. With 2 bases removed from V and 2 bases from J, the gap between germline ends came to 7 bases. CDR3 length: 13 amino acids. Germline values: CDR1 MNHEY, CDR2 SMNVEV (reference sequence). CDR3 sequence: CASSLGRTYEQYF. As DNA, the CDR3 is TGTGCCAGCAGTTTAGGCAGAACCTACGAGCAGTACTTC.

The chain carries TRBV4-1 and TRBJ2-5; 8 bases align to TRBD1. In germline, CDR1 is MGHRA, CDR2 YSYEKL. The CDR3 spans 15 residues. Unmatched junction bases numbered 6, after V lost 0 bases and J lost 6 bases. CDR3 DNA sequence: TGCGCCAGCAGCCAAGATCAGGGCAGGGGGCAGACCCAGTACTTC. Translating it yields CASSQDQGRGQTQYF.

Regarding this clone: A junction boundary mismatches the germline segment, possibly from a read error. V usage is TRBV28 and J usage is TRBJ2-4; 12 bases match TRBD1. Germline values: CDR1 MDHEN, CDR2 SYDVKM. The CDR3 spans 15 residues. As DNA, the CDR3 is TGTGCCAGCAGCCCTCCGGGACAGGGGGCAAACATTCGGTACTTC. Translated, it gives CASSPPGQGANIRYF.

The J gene is TRBJ1-1, the V gene TRBV11-2, with 11 bases identical to TRBD1. Germline assignment: CDR1 SGHAT and CDR2 FQNNGV. V was clipped by 3 bases and J by 5 bases; unmatched bases: 5. The CDR3 length is 15 residues. Written as DNA, the CDR3 is TGTGCCAGCAGCTTCTGGGGGACAGGGGGAACTGAAGCTTTCTTT. Translated, it gives CASSFWGTGGTEAFF.

The chain carries TRBV6-6 and TRBJ2-2, with 7 bases that match TRBD1. The CDR3 spans 16 residues. The germline CDR1 and CDR2 sequences are MNHNY and SVGAGI (reference sequence). V was pared by 6 bases and J by 0 bases, with 7 bases of the junction left unmatched. Here the CDR3 DNA reads TGTGCCAGCAGAGCTCCGGGACAGTCGAACACCGGGGAGCTGTTTTTT. It is translated as CASRAPGQSNTGELFF.

The V and J genes are TRBV27 and TRBJ1-1, with 8 bases matching TRBD1. This CDR3 region has 14 residues. CDR1 is MNHEY and CDR2 is SMNVEV in the germline V gene (reference sequence). V lost 6 bases, J lost 4 bases, and 7 bases stayed unmatched. The CDR3 is CASSRTGGGTEAFF. CDR3 nucleotides: TGTGCCAGCAGCCGCACAGGGGGTGGCACTGAAGCTTTCTTT.

The rearrangement uses TRBV5-5 and TRBJ2-5; 9 bases agree with TRBD2. Unmatched junction bases numbered 10, after V lost 3 bases and J lost 4 bases. This CDR3 comprises 16 residues. Per germline, CDR1 SGHKS and CDR2 YYEKEE (reference sequence). The CDR3 coding sequence is TGTGCCAGCAGCTACCGGGCGGGAGGGTTAGGAGAGACCCAGTACTTC. Its translation is CASSYRAGGLGETQYF.

This clone has a single count. The chain recombines TRBV7-9 with TRBJ1-2; D perhaps matches TRBD1 (6 bases). In germline, CDR1 is SEHNR, CDR2 FQNEAQ (reference sequence). The CDR3 length is 15 residues. V gave up 5 bases and J gave up 7 bases, with 20 bases separating them. CDR3 DNA sequence: TGTGCCAGCAGCCCGACAGGAGATACCAAGCGTGGCTACACCTTC. This translates into CASSPTGDTKRGYTF.

The chain combines TRBV5-1 with TRBJ1-1; D is undetermined. CDR1 and CDR2 (germline): SGHRS, YFSETQ. The CDR3 loop spans 12 amino acids. The ends were cut back, 4 bases at V and 1 base at J, with 5 bases in the middle. The CDR3 is CASSPGNTEAFF. CDR3 DNA sequence: TGCGCCAGCAGCCCAGGGAACACTGAAGCTTTCTTT.

This chain uses TRBV5-4 with TRBJ1-2; 9 bases match TRBD1. J gave up 4 bases and V 3 bases, and 4 bases lay outside the gene matches. Germline CDR1 SGHNT, CDR2 YYREEE (reference sequence). The CDR3 is made up of 14 amino acids. CDR3: CASSSPTGGYGYTF. The CDR3 region has the DNA TGTGCCAGCAGCTCACCGACAGGGGGCTATGGCTACACCTTC. The variable domain in full, completed from reference TRBV5-4 and TRBJ1-2, reads ETGVTQSPTHLIKTRGQQVTLRCSSQSGHNTVSWYQQALGQGPQFIFQYYREEENGRGNFPPRFSGLQFPNYSSELNVNALELDDSALYLCASSSPTGGYGYTFGSGTRLTVV.